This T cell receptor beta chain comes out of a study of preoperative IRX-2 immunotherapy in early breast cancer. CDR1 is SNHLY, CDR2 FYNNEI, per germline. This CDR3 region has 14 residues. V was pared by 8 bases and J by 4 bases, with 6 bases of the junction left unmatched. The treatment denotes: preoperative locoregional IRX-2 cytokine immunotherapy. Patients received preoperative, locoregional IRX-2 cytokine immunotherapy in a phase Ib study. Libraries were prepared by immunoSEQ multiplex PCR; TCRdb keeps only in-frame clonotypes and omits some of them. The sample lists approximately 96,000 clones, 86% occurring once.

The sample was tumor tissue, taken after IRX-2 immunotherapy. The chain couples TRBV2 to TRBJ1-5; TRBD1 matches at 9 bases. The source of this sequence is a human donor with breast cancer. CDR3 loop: CASHSDRGNQPQHF. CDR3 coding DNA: TGTGCCAGCCATTCGGACAGGGGAAATCAGCCCCAGCATTTT.